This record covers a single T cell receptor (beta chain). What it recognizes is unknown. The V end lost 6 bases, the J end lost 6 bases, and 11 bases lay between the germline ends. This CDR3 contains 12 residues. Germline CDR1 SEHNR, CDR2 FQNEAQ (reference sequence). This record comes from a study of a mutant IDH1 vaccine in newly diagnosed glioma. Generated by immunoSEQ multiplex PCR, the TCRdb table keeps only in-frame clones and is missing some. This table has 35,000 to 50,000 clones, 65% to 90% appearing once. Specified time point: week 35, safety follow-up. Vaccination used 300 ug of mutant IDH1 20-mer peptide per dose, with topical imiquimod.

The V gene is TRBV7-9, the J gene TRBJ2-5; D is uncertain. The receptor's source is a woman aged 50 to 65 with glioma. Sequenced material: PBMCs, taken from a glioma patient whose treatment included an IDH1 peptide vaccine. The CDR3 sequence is CASSWVPQTQYF. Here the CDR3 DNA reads TGTGCCAGCAGTTGGGTCCCCCAGACCCAGTACTTC.